This T cell receptor (beta chain) appears in the sequencing data of a study of blood T cell repertoires in COVID-19. The CDR3 has 13 residues. The J segment lost 8 bases and the V segment lost 6 bases, leaving 5 bases of the junction unmatched. The V gene's germline CDR1 is SNHLY and CDR2 FYNNEI. The protocol was immunoSEQ multiplex PCR, while the TCRdb copy is restricted to in-frame clones and leaves out a portion. The sample includes about 240,000 clones, about 86% of them seen just once. The V gene is TRBV2, the J gene TRBJ1-3, with 9 bases aligning to TRBD1. The specimen sequenced was peripheral blood. The receptor comes from an elderly woman with acute or convalescent COVID-19. The CDR3 protein is CASRGTGRDTIYF. In DNA, the CDR3 is TGTGCCAGCAGGGGGACAGGGCGAGACACCATATATTTT.